The 14 T cell receptor beta chains reported below all come from one sample, sequenced in a study of shared clonotypes between healthy human individuals. The table came from immunoSEQ multiplex PCR; TCRdb's copy has only in-frame clones and leaves some out. The data hold fewer than 700,000 clones, with around three quarters observed a single time. What was sequenced was PBMCs. Receptors originate from a woman in her 40s in good health. Some clones in this sample may be carry-over from other donors' samples.

This chain connects TRBV5-8 to TRBJ1-1; TRBD1 is a possible D gene (6 bases). Trimming took off 4 bases at V and 8 bases at J, with 15 bases between the two ends. This CDR3 spans 13 amino acids. Germline CDR1 and CDR2: SGHTS and YDEGEE. The CDR3 DNA reads as TGTGCCAGCAGCCGACAAATGACAGGCGAAGCTTTCTTT. Amino acid sequence: CASSRQMTGEAFF.

With respect to this clone: The sample carries other DNA sequences with the same CDR3. This chain joins TRBV29-1 and TRBJ1-1, with TRBD1 identical over 10 bases. Germline lookup yields CDR1 SQVTM and CDR2 ANQGSEA. Trimming cost V 6 bases and J 4 bases; bases outside gene matches: 5. The CDR3 has 13 residues. CDR3 DNA sequence: TGCAGCGTCTGGGACAGGGGAGGCACTGAAGCTTTCTTT. Amino acids: CSVWDRGGTEAFF.

In its sample, this clone was seen many times. The chain recombines TRBV5-1 with TRBJ2-1, with 9 bases lining up with TRBD1. V shed 4 bases, J shed 4 bases, and the junction held 3 bases outside the gene matches. The CDR3 covers 14 residues. Germline V lookup: CDR1 SGHRS, CDR2 YFSETQ. The chain's CDR3 is CASSPGQGYNEQFF. In DNA form, the CDR3 reads TGCGCCAGCAGCCCGGGACAGGGTTACAATGAGCAGTTCTTC.

This clone is a singleton in its sample. The chain has TRBV4-1 and TRBJ1-2; TRBD1 matches at 7 bases. Germline loops: CDR1 MGHRA, CDR2 YSYEKL. The CDR3 is 15 amino acids. Trimming took 1 base from V and 4 from J; bases not matched to a gene: 6. CDR3 in amino acids: CASSQVRGLAYGYTF. In DNA form, the CDR3 reads TGCGCCAGCAGCCAAGTTAGGGGGCTGGCCTATGGCTACACCTTC.

The chain employs TRBV28 and TRBJ2-2; 12 bases agree with TRBD2. CDR1 MDHEN and CDR2 SYDVKM come from the germline V gene. The CDR3 is 18 amino acids. V lost 6 bases, J lost 6 bases, and 14 bases stayed unmatched. CDR3 loop: CASRGPPETSGSAGELFF. In DNA form, the CDR3 reads TGTGCCAGCAGAGGCCCACCCGAGACTAGCGGGAGCGCCGGGGAGCTGTTTTTT.

Turning to this clone: This likely traces to a read error, being one base from a far larger clone. The chain is built from TRBV5-4 and TRBJ1-4; a possible D gene is TRBD1 (6 bases). Germline V gives CDR1 SGHNT, CDR2 YYREEE (reference sequence). The CDR3 has 13 residues. The CDR3 here is CASRGGENERLFF. CDR3 DNA: TGTGCCAGCAGAGGGGGGGAGAATGAAAGACTGTTTTTT.

This clone occurred a few times. This chain's CDR3 is CASSRGGYNEQFF. The CDR3 DNA follows: TGTGCCAGCAGTAGGGGCGGATACAATGAGCAGTTCTTC. This chain connects TRBV11-3 to TRBJ2-1; maybe TRBD1 (5 bases). Germline V gene data show CDR1 as SGHNT and CDR2 as YENEEA. The CDR3 contains 13 residues. V lost 6 bases to trimming and J lost 4 bases, with 10 bases between them. Full variable domain (missing parts from reference TRBV11-3 and TRBJ2-1): EAGVVQSPRYKIIEKKQPVAFWCNPISGHNTLYWYLQNLGQGPELLIRYENEEAVDDSQLPKDRFSAERLKGVDSTLKIQPAELGDSAVYLCASSRGGYNEQFFGPGTRLTVL.

V usage is TRBV5-6 and J usage is TRBJ2-3; D ambiguous. The CDR3 covers 12 residues. The germline CDR1 and CDR2 sequences are SGHDT and YYEEEE. The V gene lost 0 bases and the J gene lost 7 bases, with 6 bases spanning the gap. CDR3 amino acids: CASSLARYTQYF. The CDR3 DNA sequence: TGTGCCAGCAGCTTGGCGCGGTATACGCAGTATTTT.

V and J are TRBV11-2 and TRBJ2-7; TRBD1 aligns across 9 bases. Trimming at V came to 4 bases and at J to 6 bases, leaving 10 bases not matched to a gene. Germline V gene data show CDR1 as SGHAT and CDR2 as FQNNGV. CDR3 size: 15 residues. The CDR3 sequence: CASSSLRDRAREQYF. CDR3 DNA: TGTGCCAGCAGCTCCCTTCGGGACAGGGCACGCGAGCAGTACTTC. Supplemented by reference TRBV11-2 and TRBJ2-7, the full variable domain reads EAGVAQSPRYKIIEKRQSVAFWCNPISGHATLYWYQQILGQGPKLLIQFQNNGVVDDSQLPKDRFSAERLKGVDSTLKIQPAKLEDSAVYLCASSSLRDRAREQYFGPGTRLTVT.

This clone was counted a single time. The V call is TRBV7-9, the J call TRBJ2-7; no clear D gene. Trimming cost V 1 base and J 6 bases, with 7 bases left between them. This CDR3 is built from 12 residues. Germline V gene data show CDR1 as SEHNR and CDR2 as FQNEAQ (reference sequence). CDR3: CASSLDFSEQYF. The DNA for the CDR3 is TGTGCCAGCAGCTTAGATTTTAGCGAGCAGTACTTC.

The chain employs TRBV4-3 and TRBJ2-2; 13 bases align to TRBD2. This CDR3 is built from 16 residues. The junction had 4 bases not matched to a gene; V was cut back by 6 bases and J by 3 bases. In germline, CDR1 is LGHNA, CDR2 YSLEER. CDR3 region: CASRWTSGSDTGELFF. CDR3 nucleotide sequence: TGCGCCAGCAGGTGGACTAGCGGGAGTGACACCGGGGAGCTGTTTTTT.

This chain uses TRBV30 with TRBJ2-3; 9 bases align to TRBD2. CDR1 GTSNPN and CDR2 SVGIG come from the germline V gene (reference sequence). Trimming took 4 bases from V and 3 from J; bases not matched to a gene: 5. This CDR3 has 14 amino acids. As DNA, the CDR3 is TGTGCCTGGAACAGCGGGAGGAGGACAGATACGCAGTATTTT. Translating it yields CAWNSGRRTDTQYF. The variable domain in full, with the rest retrieved from reference TRBV30 and TRBJ2-3, is SQTIHQWPATLVQPVGSPLSLECTVEGTSNPNLYWYRQAAGRGLQLLFYSVGIGQISSEVPQNLSASRPQDRQFILSSKKLLLSDSGFYLCAWNSGRRTDTQYFGPGTRLTVL.

The V and J genes are TRBV7-2 and TRBJ2-5; 16 bases are a match to TRBD2. In germline, CDR1 is SGHTA, CDR2 FQGNSA. With 5 bases clipped from V and 4 bases from J, the junction kept 4 bases outside the gene matches. The CDR3 totals 16 residues. CDR3 DNA sequence: TGTGCCAGCAGCGTAGGGACTAGCGGGAGGGTAGAGACCCAGTACTTC. Amino acids: CASSVGTSGRVETQYF. Based on the CDR3 plus reference TRBV7-2 and TRBJ2-5, the full variable domain is GAGVSQSPSNKVTEKGKDVELRCDPISGHTALYWYRQSLGQGLEFLIYFQGNSAPDKSGLPSDRFSAERTGGSVSTLTIQRTQQEDSAVYLCASSVGTSGRVETQYFGPGTRLLVL.

The gene calls are TRBV19 and TRBJ2-7, with D possibly called TRBD1 or TRBD2 (6 bases each). V gave up 4 bases and J gave up 4 bases, with 14 bases separating them. CDR1 and CDR2 from the germline V gene are LNHDA and SQIVND (reference sequence). The CDR3 loop spans 14 amino acids. CDR3 sequence reads: CASSKTWGAYEQYF. The CDR3, as DNA: TGTGCCAGTAGTAAGACTTGGGGGGCTTACGAGCAGTACTTC.